The 9 T cell receptor beta chains in this list originate from one sample, sequenced in a study of monozygotic twins with inflammatory bowel disease. For each CDR3 protein, TCRdb gives one entry from its re-call of the 5' RACE reads, without DNA. The sample totals approximately 150,000 distinct CDR3 sequences. Sequenced material: blood. The source is a human donor with ulcerative colitis or Crohn's disease, or a healthy co-twin of an affected twin (not recorded which).

The chain combines TRBV28 with TRBJ1-2; checking the TCRdb D call of TRBD1 is not possible without DNA. Germline V lookup: CDR1 MDHEN, CDR2 SYDVKM. This CDR3 region has 16 residues. The CDR3 sequence is CASSVGQLIANYGYTF.

CDR3 protein: CASSHSEASTGGLVGLIHEQYF. The V and J genes are TRBV5-6 and TRBJ2-7; TCRdb returns TRBD1, unconfirmable since there is no DNA. CDR1 SGHDT and CDR2 YYEEEE come from the germline V gene. The CDR3 runs to 22 residues.

The rearrangement links TRBV6-5 to TRBJ2-1; the D call of TRBD1 rests on TCRdb alone, since no DNA is present to check it. The length of the CDR3 is 16 residues. Per the germline V gene, CDR1 is MNHEY and CDR2 is SVGAGI. The CDR3 loop reads CASSYRQGVSYNEQFF.

The rearrangement uses TRBV5-1 and TRBJ2-5; as DNA is missing, the TRBD2 call by TCRdb cannot be tested. There are 14 residues in the CDR3. Germline V gene sequence: CDR1 SGHRS, CDR2 YFSETQ. The CDR3 sequence is CASSATSGEETQYF.

CDR3 residues: CASSAPGYSNQPQHF. The J gene is TRBJ1-5, the V gene TRBV9; there is no DNA to check the TCRdb D call of TRBD1. The germline gives CDR1 SGDLS, CDR2 YYNGEE. CDR3 length equals 15 residues.

The chain is built from TRBV7-2 and TRBJ2-1; as DNA is missing, the TRBD2 call by TCRdb cannot be tested. Germline loops: CDR1 SGHTA, CDR2 FQGNSA. The CDR3 consists of 17 residues. The CDR3 spells CASSLGWSGGPLDEQFF.

The chain couples TRBV7-2 to TRBJ2-1; the D call from TCRdb, TRBD1, cannot be confirmed without DNA. This CDR3 has 13 residues. Germline loops: CDR1 SGHTA, CDR2 FQGNSA. The CDR3 reads CASSLAGGGEQFF. Looking up the rest from reference TRBV7-2 and TRBJ2-1 gives the full variable domain: GAGVSQSPSNKVTEKGKDVELRCDPISGHTALYWYRQSLGQGLEFLIYFQGNSAPDKSGLPSDRFSAERTGGSVSTLTIQRTQQEDSAVYLCASSLAGGGEQFFGPGTRLTVL.

The V gene is TRBV27, the J gene TRBJ2-5. The CDR3 contains 15 residues. Germline V CDR1 and CDR2: MNHEY, SMNVEV (reference sequence). The CDR3 loop reads CASSLSITPQETQYF.

This chain links TRBV12-3 or TRBV12-4 with TRBJ1-2. The length of the CDR3 is 13 residues. Here the CDR3 reads CASSFQNLYGYTF.